This note documents a single T cell receptor (beta chain) sequence. Its antigen is still unknown. This entry comes from a study of blood T cells in healthy people across ages. Germline trimming cut 5 bases from V and 2 bases from J; bases unmatched to any gene: 6. The V gene's germline CDR1 is MNHNY and CDR2 SVGAGI (reference sequence). This CDR3 spans 14 amino acids. For the second PCR, which ran for about 6 to 11 cycles, a sample-barcoded 5' primer and a J-beta primer mix were used. Each CDR3 protein gets one entry after TCRdb re-called the 5' RACE reads with MiXCR. The sample has roughly 900,000 distinct CDR3 sequences, 48% seen once. Study observations and caveats: Estimates of diversity drawn from one million T cells were considered underestimates. Possibly, changes in expanded clonotypes were confounded because donor CMV status was unknown.

This receptor was identified in a man aged 25-45 years in good health. Sequences were obtained from blood. V usage is TRBV6-6 and J usage is TRBJ2-7; 7 bases align to TRBD1. The CDR3 is CASSIQGTPYEQYF. As DNA, the CDR3 is TGTGCCAGCAGTATACAGGGGACCCCCTACGAGCAGTACTTC.